This T cell receptor beta chain was identified in a study of graft-versus-host responses after intestinal transplantation. Overall study context: Tacrolimus plus steroids were given to all recipients for approximately 3 years, preceded by anti-thymocyte globulin induction.

Some clones are missing from TCRdb's copy, which holds only in-frame ones; the method was immunoSEQ multiplex PCR. This sample yields some 7,100 clones, of which about 97% are seen a single time; approximately 0.25% belongs to the top ten. Whole-study findings and limits: Ileal or blood samples showed some GvH clones first, and such clones were also found in recipient marrow.

On this clone: The antigen remains unidentified.

Germline lookup yields CDR1 SGHTA and CDR2 FQGTGA. V was cut by 3 bases and J by 0 bases, with 20 bases left in between. The CDR3 is made up of 19 amino acids. The chain uses TRBV7-3 and TRBJ2-2; D gene unclear. The sequence was obtained from a human patient who received an intestinal transplant, so some T cells may come from the graft donor. The sequences come from PBMCs, collected 23 days after intestinal transplant. The CDR3: CASSLLGIPNAANTGELFF. CDR3 sequence (DNA): TGTGCCAGCAGCTTGCTGGGGATACCAAATGCCGCGAACACCGGGGAGCTGTTTTTT. Full variable domain (missing parts from reference TRBV7-3 and TRBJ2-2): GAGVSQTPSNKVTEKGKYVELRCDPISGHTALYWYRQSLGQGPEFLIYFQGTGAADDSGLPNDRFFAVRPEGSVSTLKIQRTERGDSAVYLCASSLLGIPNAANTGELFFGEGSRLTVL.